The rows below give T cell receptor beta chains drawn from one sample of a study of beta chain features in type 1 diabetes. Generated by immunoSEQ multiplex PCR, the TCRdb table keeps only in-frame clones and is missing some. The data hold around 430,000 clones, with around 28% observed a single time. Material for sequencing was naive CD4+ T cells from blood. The receptors come from a man younger than 35 in good health. The CDR3 runs from the conserved cysteine through the conserved F or W. Fields, in order: V gene, J gene, D gene, clone size, CDR3 protein, CDR3 DNA. The D gene is left open where the match is weak. Some rows have no size entry. The others give once, few or many, or a class for an expanded clone.

TRBV2	TRBJ2-5	NA	NA	CASRIPGLQETQYF	TGTGCCAGCAGAATTCCGGGACTGCAAGAGACCCAGTACTTC
TRBV25-1	TRBJ1-4	TRBD1	NA	CASSVPDGTAGEKLFF	TGTGCCAGCAGTGTCCCTGACGGGACAGCGGGTGAAAAACTGTTTTTT
TRBV10-2	TRBJ1-1	NA	few	CASSVSQRNTEAFF	TGCGCCAGCAGTGTGAGCCAGAGGAACACTGAAGCTTTCTTT
TRBV7-2	TRBJ2-5	TRBD2	few	CASSFNPGLGGETQYF	TGTGCCAGCAGCTTTAACCCGGGACTAGGTGGGGAGACCCAGTACTTC
TRBV6-5	TRBJ2-7	NA	NA	CASSYVGNGEQYF	TGTGCCAGCAGTTACGTAGGGAATGGCGAGCAGTACTTC
TRBV30	TRBJ2-3	NA	NA	CAWTPPSDTQYF	TGTGCCTGGACCCCCCCATCAGATACGCAGTATTTT
TRBV7-2	TRBJ1-5	NA	NA	CASSSGTGNQPQHF	TGTGCCAGCAGCTCAGGGACGGGTAATCAGCCCCAGCATTTT
TRBV7-2	TRBJ2-7	NA	few	CASSLAIRLEQYF	TGTGCCAGCAGCTTAGCCATTCGTCTCGAGCAGTACTTC
TRBV30	TRBJ2-3	NA	NA	CAWSTSDTQYF	TGTGCCTGGTCGACTTCGGATACGCAGTATTTT
TRBV4-1	TRBJ2-7	TRBD1	few	CASSQLGQSNEQYF	TGCGCCAGCAGCCAGCTGGGACAGTCCAACGAGCAGTACTTC
TRBV30	TRBJ2-7	NA	once	CAWNQGTYEQYF	TGTGCCTGGAATCAGGGAACCTACGAGCAGTACTTC
TRBV30	TRBJ2-3	NA	few	CAWSVFMDTQYF	TGTGCCTGGAGCGTTTTTATGGATACGCAGTATTTT
TRBV6-6	TRBJ2-7	NA	NA	CASSSNTRTYEQYF	TGTGCCAGCAGTTCGAACACGAGAACCTACGAGCAGTACTTC
TRBV30	TRBJ1-6	TRBD1	NA	CALHRDRGSPLHF	TGTGCCTTACACCGGGACAGGGGTTCACCCCTCCACTTT
TRBV7-3	TRBJ2-7	NA	NA	CASSKTAGLGEQYF	TGTGCCAGCAGTAAGACAGCGGGCCTAGGCGAGCAGTACTTC
TRBV25-1	TRBJ1-1	NA	NA	CASSEYGVVWGEAFF	TGTGCCAGCAGTGAATACGGGGTCGTTTGGGGTGAAGCTTTCTTT
TRBV7-2	TRBJ2-7	TRBD2	few	CASSWGLADTYEQYF	TGTGCCAGCAGCTGGGGACTAGCGGACACCTACGAGCAGTACTTC
TRBV5-6	TRBJ2-1	NA	few	CASLDRHSYNEQFF	TGTGCCAGCTTGGACCGGCACTCCTACAATGAGCAGTTCTTC
TRBV2	TRBJ2-5	NA	NA	CASGRDNQETQYF	TGTGCCAGCGGCCGGGACAACCAAGAGACCCAGTACTTC
TRBV29-1	TRBJ1-1	NA	NA	CSVAQQGMNTEAFF	TGCAGCGTGGCCCAACAGGGAATGAACACTGAAGCTTTCTTT
TRBV9	TRBJ1-2	TRBD1	NA	CASSGKDRGRHGYTF	TGTGCCAGCAGCGGTAAGGACAGGGGGCGGCATGGCTACACCTTC
TRBV30	TRBJ1-1	NA	NA	CAYQTGSYEAFF	TGTGCCTATCAGACAGGAAGTTATGAAGCTTTCTTT
TRBV19	TRBJ2-7	NA	few	CASSASGTYEQYF	TGTGCCAGTAGTGCAAGCGGAACCTACGAGCAGTACTTC
TRBV7-3	TRBJ2-2	NA	few	CATRRAPNTGELFF	TGTGCCACCCGACGGGCTCCGAACACCGGGGAGCTGTTTTTT
TRBV23-1	TRBJ2-1	TRBD1	few	CASSQSRDRVFDEQFF	TGCGCCAGCAGTCAATCAAGGGACAGGGTGTTCGATGAGCAGTTCTTC
TRBV29-1	TRBJ2-5	NA	few	CSVRAGAETQYF	TGCAGCGTCAGAGCTGGAGCGGAGACCCAGTACTTC
TRBV2	TRBJ1-1	TRBD1	NA	CASSGQGSTEAFF	TGTGCCAGCAGTGGACAGGGGAGCACTGAAGCTTTCTTT
TRBV20-1	TRBJ2-3	NA	NA	CSAPKVDTQYF	TGCAGTGCTCCCAAGGTAGATACGCAGTATTTT
TRBV9	TRBJ2-7	NA	few	CASSTMTGSYEQYF	TGTGCCAGCAGCACGATGACAGGAAGCTACGAGCAGTACTTC
TRBV7-9	TRBJ2-1	NA	NA	CASKKSAASYNEQFF	TGTGCCAGCAAGAAGTCAGCGGCCTCCTACAATGAGCAGTTCTTC
TRBV27	TRBJ2-3	TRBD2	NA	CASSFLAGGSADTQYF	TGTGCCAGCAGTTTCCTAGCGGGAGGATCAGCAGATACGCAGTATTTT
TRBV30	TRBJ1-5	NA	NA	CALSDGKDQPQHF	TGTGCCTTAAGCGACGGGAAAGATCAGCCCCAGCATTTT
TRBV29-1	TRBJ2-7	TRBD1	few	CSVQGASTYEQYF	TGCAGCGTCCAGGGGGCCTCCACCTACGAGCAGTACTTC
TRBV30	TRBJ2-1	NA	NA	CAWSKDGNEQFF	TGTGCCTGGAGTAAGGATGGAAATGAGCAGTTCTTC
TRBV11-2	TRBJ2-5	TRBD2	few	CASSLQLAGGPETQYF	TGTGCCAGCAGCTTACAACTAGCGGGAGGGCCGGAGACCCAGTACTTC
TRBV4-1	TRBJ2-3	NA	NA	CASSSFGGGTTDTQYF	TGCGCCAGCAGCTCCTTTGGGGGAGGTACCACAGATACGCAGTATTTT
TRBV7-2	TRBJ2-2	NA	NA	CASSPHDSNTGELFF	TGTGCCAGCAGCCCACACGATTCGAACACCGGGGAGCTGTTTTTT
TRBV9	TRBJ1-4	NA	few	CASSVGGRVGEKLFF	TGTGCCAGCAGCGTAGGCGGCAGGGTCGGTGAAAAACTGTTTTTT
TRBV29-1	TRBJ1-2	NA	NA	CSVEDGPQNYGYTF	TGCAGCGTTGAAGATGGGCCACAGAACTATGGCTACACCTTC
TRBV5-5	TRBJ2-1	NA	few	CASSGVGGSYNEQFF	TGTGCCAGCAGCGGCGTCGGAGGCTCCTACAATGAGCAGTTCTTC
TRBV9	TRBJ2-5	TRBD1	few	CASSTGQGKETQYF	TGTGCCAGCAGCACAGGACAGGGAAAAGAGACCCAGTACTTC
TRBV9	TRBJ2-7	TRBD2	NA	CASSVFAGDYEQYF	TGTGCCAGCAGCGTGTTTGCGGGAGACTACGAGCAGTACTTC
TRBV7-2	TRBJ2-5	TRBD2	NA	CASSPGTRPSVKTQYF	TGTGCCAGCAGCCCCGGGACTAGGCCGTCGGTGAAGACCCAGTACTTC
TRBV4-1	TRBJ2-7	NA	few	CASSQPDGAFGQYF	TGCGCCAGCAGCCAACCTGACGGCGCTTTTGGGCAGTACTTC
TRBV9	TRBJ2-5	TRBD1	few	CASSTGQGAWETQYF	TGTGCCAGCAGCACCGGACAGGGGGCATGGGAGACCCAGTACTTC
TRBV29-1	TRBJ2-7	NA	NA	CSVEDRSYEQYF	TGCAGCGTTGAAGATCGGTCCTACGAGCAGTACTTC
TRBV10-2	TRBJ2-1	TRBD2	NA	CASSKRLAGDNEQFF	TGCGCCAGCAGTAAGAGGCTAGCGGGAGACAATGAGCAGTTCTTC
TRBV23-1	TRBJ2-7	TRBD1	NA	CASSQEGAVELWYF	TGCGCCAGCAGTCAAGAGGGGGCTGTTGAACTTTGGTACTTC